This entry concerns a single TCR beta chain. Antigen unknown. The researchers isolated CD4+ and CD8+ T cells from PBMCs by sorting. This record belongs to a study of CD8+ T cells in alopecia areata. Study-level findings and limits: Especially in alopecia totalis/universalis, lesional scalp showed greater clonality than normal scalp did. Normal skin's resident alphabeta T cells are also sequenced in scalp samples. Although TCR sharing was seen in mice, sharing across patients was less clear, possibly for HLA-related reasons.

This CDR3 contains 15 residues. Germline V gene sequence: CDR1 PRHDT, CDR2 FYEKMQ (reference sequence). Between the trimmed V and J ends, which lost 7 bases and 1 base, there was a span of 11 bases. RNA was isolated and reverse transcribed to cDNA, the sequencing template. Data came from immunoSEQ multiplex PCR; TCRdb stores just in-frame clones and leaves some out. The sample holds 90,000 to 130,000 clones, approximately 63% seen once. The V call is TRBV13, the J call TRBJ1-6; D gene uncertain. This sequence originates from a human donor in good health. Source material: CD8+ T cells sorted from blood. The CDR3: CASTIYGSYNSPLHF. CDR3 in DNA: TGTGCCAGCACCATTTACGGGTCCTATAATTCACCCCTCCACTTT. The full variable domain, in which reference TRBV13 and TRBJ1-6 provide the parts outside the CDR3, is AAGVIQSPRHLIKEKRETATLKCYPIPRHDTVYWYQQGPGQDPQFLISFYEKMQSDKGSIPDRFSAQQFSDYHSELNMSSLELGDSALYFCASTIYGSYNSPLHFGNGTRLTVT.